This T cell receptor (beta chain) came from a study of blood T cells in healthy people across ages. A second PCR of about 6 to 12 cycles used a sample-barcoded 5' primer and a J-beta primer mix. TCRdb fed the 5' RACE reads into MiXCR, producing one record per CDR3 protein. The sample carries hundreds of thousands of distinct CDR3 sequences, about half recorded once. About this clonotype: Its target is not known.

Study results and limitations: Expanded clonotype shifts may have been confounded, as the donors had an unknown CMV status. Estimated diversity across one million T cells was deemed an underestimate.

This CDR3 has 14 residues. CDR1 MDHEN and CDR2 SYDVKM come from the germline V gene. With 11 bases clipped from V and 5 bases from J, the junction kept 7 bases outside the gene matches. Sequenced: blood. The receptor was isolated from a man at least 80 years old in good health. This sequence joins TRBV28 and TRBJ2-1, with 12 bases identical to TRBD2. CDR3 nucleotide sequence: TGTGCCGGACGGACTAGCGGGACGGACAATGAGCAGTTCTTC. Translated: CAGRTSGTDNEQFF.